This T cell receptor (beta chain) was recorded in a study of PD-1 blockade in classical Hodgkin lymphoma. The time point denotes: cycle 4 day 1 (C4D1), after five to seven weeks of nivolumab. Every one of the patients relapsed after autologous stem cell transplantation (brentuximab vedotin exposure was variable). CDR1 is SNHLY and CDR2 is FYNNEI in the germline V gene. V was cut by 5 bases and J by 8 bases, with 9 bases left in between. This CDR3 is built from 11 residues. TCRdb keeps only in-frame clones here, not all; method: immunoSEQ multiplex PCR. The sample carries 64,000 or so clones, more than 80% recorded once.

Sequenced material: peripheral blood mononuclear cells (PBMCs), taken before the fourth cycle of nivolumab. The chain is built from TRBV2 and TRBJ1-1; D gene unclear. The TCR comes from a human donor with classical Hodgkin lymphoma. The CDR3 sequence: CASSWVDEAFF. In DNA, the CDR3 is TGTGCCAGCAGTTGGGTGGACGAAGCTTTCTTT. The entire variable domain, with the rest obtained from reference TRBV2 and TRBJ1-1, is as follows: EPEVTQTPSHQVTQMGQEVILRCVPISNHLYFYWYRQILGQKVEFLVSFYNNEISEKSEIFDDQFSVERPDGSNFTLKIRSTKLEDSAMYFCASSWVDEAFFGQGTRLTVV.